Listed here are 18 T cell receptor beta chains from one sample, sequenced in a study of shared T cell receptors in the human thymus. Some clones are missing from TCRdb's copy, which holds only in-frame ones; the method was immunoSEQ multiplex PCR. The sample holds about 710,000 clones, roughly 86% seen once. A further study also used this sample, focusing on human thymus T cells.

The source material was thymocytes. These receptors were collected from a boy under two years old with a congenital heart defect.

The chain recombines TRBV5-1 with TRBJ2-7; 7 bases fit TRBD2. From germline, CDR1 is SGHRS and CDR2 YFSETQ. The CDR3 runs 12 residues. J lost 7 bases, V lost 3 bases, and 4 bases had no gene match. The CDR3 is CASSSTSREQYF. The CDR3 bases are TGCGCCAGCAGCTCGACTAGCAGGGAGCAGTACTTC.

V is TRBV5-6 and J is TRBJ2-2; 9 nucleotides match TRBD1. The CDR3 totals 16 residues. Germline V gives CDR1 SGHDT, CDR2 YYEEEE. Unmatched junction bases numbered 10, after V lost 6 bases and J lost 4 bases. CDR3 residues: CASNHSRQGVTGELFF. The CDR3 DNA is TGTGCCAGCAACCACTCAAGACAGGGGGTCACCGGGGAGCTGTTTTTT. The complete variable domain, with remaining parts taken from reference TRBV5-6 and TRBJ2-2, reads DAGVTQSPTHLIKTRGQQVTLRCSPKSGHDTVSWYQQALGQGPQFIFQYYEEEERQRGNFPDRFSGHQFPNYSSELNVNALLLGDSALYLCASNHSRQGVTGELFFGEGSRLTVL.

This chain uses TRBV7-2 with TRBJ2-7; 8 bases fit TRBD1. This CDR3 has 15 residues. The V gene end was trimmed by 2 bases and the J gene end by 1 base; junction bases not matched to a gene: 4. CDR1 and CDR2 from the germline V gene are SGHTA and FQGNSA. The chain's CDR3 is CASSLKQGDSYEQYF. The CDR3 DNA is TGTGCCAGCAGCTTAAAACAGGGGGATTCCTACGAGCAGTACTTC.

The rearrangement joins TRBV11-3 to TRBJ2-3; 14 bases match TRBD2. This CDR3 comprises 19 residues. The germline gives CDR1 SGHNT, CDR2 YENEEA. The J segment lost 7 bases and the V segment lost 0 bases, leaving 12 bases of the junction unmatched. The CDR3 coding sequence is TGTGCCAGCAGCTTAGAGCCCCGACTAGCGGGAGGGTGGTTGTATACGCAGTATTTT. Protein: CASSLEPRLAGGWLYTQYF.

CDR3 nucleotides: TGTGCCAGCAGCCAAGGACAGCCTTCCTATGGCTACACCTTC. Translation: CASSQGQPSYGYTF. The chain carries TRBV4-2 and TRBJ1-2; tentative D call: TRBD1 (5 bases). Germline assignment: CDR1 LGHNA and CDR2 YNFKEQ. Trimming pared 1 base from V and 4 bases from J, leaving 10 bases between. The CDR3 extends over 14 amino acids.

The V and J genes are TRBV30 and TRBJ2-3; no clear D gene. The CDR3 has 12 amino acids. Germline CDR1 and CDR2: GTSNPN and SVGIG (reference sequence). V was clipped by 3 bases and J by 7 bases, with 11 bases between them. CDR3 coding DNA: TGTGCCTGGAGGCCTTACTCTAATACGCAGTATTTT. Amino acid sequence: CAWRPYSNTQYF.

In its sample, this clone was seen once. V and J are TRBV4-3 and TRBJ1-4; D gene uncertain. Trimming took off 1 base at V and 3 bases at J, with 9 bases between the two ends. There are 15 residues in the CDR3. Per germline, CDR1 LGHNA and CDR2 YSLEER. In nucleotides, the CDR3 is TGCGCCAGCAGCCAAGTGGGCGGGCCTAATGAAAAACTGTTTTTT. Protein product: CASSQVGGPNEKLFF.

The chain joins TRBV2 to TRBJ2-1; TRBD1 agrees at 7 bases. Germline CDR1 reads SNHLY; CDR2 reads FYNNEI. CDR3 length: 15 amino acids. The V gene end was trimmed by 6 bases and the J gene end by 2 bases; junction bases not matched to a gene: 7. The DNA of the CDR3 is TGTGCCAGCAGCGATGCCGACAGGGCCTACAATGAGCAGTTCTTC. Translated, it gives CASSDADRAYNEQFF. The complete variable domain, with remaining parts taken from reference TRBV2 and TRBJ2-1, reads EPEVTQTPSHQVTQMGQEVILRCVPISNHLYFYWYRQILGQKVEFLVSFYNNEISEKSEIFDDQFSVERPDGSNFTLKIRSTKLEDSAMYFCASSDADRAYNEQFFGPGTRLTVL.

This chain's CDR3 is CASRGQGMTEAFF. The CDR3 region has the DNA TGTGCCAGCAGGGGACAGGGGATGACTGAAGCTTTCTTT. V usage is TRBV4-2 and J usage is TRBJ1-1, with 10 bases aligning to TRBD1. Germline V lookup: CDR1 LGHNA, CDR2 YNFKEQ. V was clipped by 6 bases and J by 5 bases; unmatched bases: 3. The CDR3 is 13 residues long.

The chain uses TRBV4-2 and TRBJ1-2, with D tentatively TRBD1 (5 bases). Trimming took 0 bases from V and 3 from J, leaving 11 bases between them. Per the germline V gene, CDR1 is LGHNA and CDR2 is YNFKEQ. This CDR3 comprises 15 residues. CDR3 amino acids: CASSQDPGMHYGYTF. CDR3 coding DNA: TGTGCCAGCAGCCAAGATCCAGGGATGCACTATGGCTACACCTTC.

The gene calls are TRBV10-2 and TRBJ1-1; 8 bases align to TRBD1. CDR3 length equals 13 residues. CDR1 is WSHSY, CDR2 SAAADI, per germline. CDR3 sequence: CAGGGTGNTEAFF. The CDR3 region has the DNA TGCGCAGGGGGGGGGACAGGGAACACTGAAGCTTTCTTT.

The genes are TRBV5-1 and TRBJ1-2, with TRBD1 matching over 7 bases. This CDR3 has 13 amino acids. The V and J ends lost 4 bases and 7 bases, in that order; junction bases with no gene match: 7. The germline gives CDR1 SGHRS, CDR2 YFSETQ. The CDR3 spells CASSATGVAGYTF. The CDR3 DNA is TGCGCCAGCAGCGCCACAGGGGTGGCTGGCTACACCTTC.

This chain links TRBV30 with TRBJ2-3; 13 bases match TRBD2. J gave up 1 base and V 1 base, and 20 bases lay outside the gene matches. This CDR3 contains 22 residues. Germline V gene data show CDR1 as GTSNPN and CDR2 as SVGIG (reference sequence). The CDR3 DNA reads as TGTGCCTGGAGTGCCCGGACTAGCGGGGGTGCTTATCCCGATCACCGCACAGATACGCAGTATTTT. Translating gives CAWSARTSGGAYPDHRTDTQYF.

The CDR3 is CASSSPDRAEQYF. CDR3 in DNA: TGCGCCAGCAGCTCCCCCGACAGGGCCGAGCAGTACTTC. J is TRBJ2-7 and V is TRBV5-1; 7 bases align to TRBD1. The CDR3 is made up of 13 amino acids. Looked up from germline, CDR1 is SGHRS and CDR2 is YFSETQ. V lost 3 bases, J lost 6 bases, and 6 bases stayed unmatched.

The chain employs TRBV6-6 and TRBJ2-7; TRBD1 might be the D (6 bases). V was trimmed by 2 bases and J by 0 bases, leaving 14 bases between them. Germline V gene sequence: CDR1 MNHNY, CDR2 SVGAGI (reference sequence). This CDR3 is 16 amino acids long. CDR3 sequence reads: CASSYSSGASSYEQYF. CDR3 sequence (DNA): TGTGCCAGCAGTTACAGCTCAGGGGCCAGCTCCTACGAGCAGTACTTC.

This rearrangement joins TRBV27 to TRBJ2-7; D is undetermined. Germline V gives CDR1 MNHEY, CDR2 SMNVEV (reference sequence). Trimming stripped 4 bases from V and 0 bases from J, with 10 bases between. This CDR3 region has 14 residues. The CDR3 loop is CASSSLPSSYEQYF. The DNA of the CDR3 is TGTGCCAGCAGTTCACTTCCGAGCTCCTACGAGCAGTACTTC.

This clone was recorded only once. The CDR3 loop reads CASSLVRIAGGPYF. As DNA, the CDR3 is TGCGCCAGCAGCTTGGTGCGGATAGCGGGGGGGCCCTACTTC. This chain connects TRBV5-1 to TRBJ2-5; TRBD2 matches at 11 bases. The junction had 9 bases not matched to a gene; V was cut back by 0 bases and J by 14 bases. Germline-derived CDR1 and CDR2 are SGHRS and YFSETQ. The length of the CDR3 is 14 residues. Full variable domain (missing parts from reference TRBV5-1 and TRBJ2-5): KAGVTQTPRYLIKTRGQQVTLSCSPISGHRSVSWYQQTPGQGLQFLFEYFSETQRNKGNFPGRFSGRQFSNSRSEMNVSTLELGDSALYLCASSLVRIAGGPYFGPGTRLLVL.

The chain is built from TRBV4-1 and TRBJ2-1, with D maybe TRBD2 (6 bases). Trimming removed 4 bases at V and 6 bases at J, with 16 bases between. The CDR3 is 15 residues long. Germline V gene data show CDR1 as MGHRA and CDR2 as YSYEKL. Here the CDR3 reads CASSRTSLGSNEQFF. In DNA, the CDR3 is TGCGCCAGCAGCCGAACTAGCCTTGGAAGCAATGAGCAGTTCTTC.